This passage covers 20 T cell receptor beta chains from one sample sequenced in a study of OX40 agonist ivuxolimab in advanced cancers. This table comes from immunoSEQ multiplex PCR, and its TCRdb copy is limited to in-frame clones, with some not included. This sample has about 61,000 clones, with about 88% found just once. This specimen consisted of CD4+ or CD8+ T cells sorted from blood, obtained in a trial of the OX40 agonist ivuxolimab. These receptor sequences come from an adult with an advanced solid tumor such as melanoma, head and neck, liver or kidney cancer.

This clone was picked up a small number of times. CDR3 sequence reads: CASCRGSYNEQFF. The CDR3 DNA is TGTGCCAGCTGCAGGGGCTCCTACAATGAGCAGTTCTTC. The V call is TRBV6-1, the J call TRBJ2-1, with a weak D call TRBD1 (6 bases). This CDR3 has 13 amino acids. Deletions cut 8 bases from V and 0 bases from J, with 8 bases between. CDR1 and CDR2 from the germline V gene are MNHNS and SASEGT.

V is TRBV4-2 and J is TRBJ2-3; tentatively, D is TRBD2 (6 bases). The germline V gene has CDR1 LGHNA and CDR2 YNFKEQ. The germline V and J ends were trimmed by 0 bases and 0 bases, with 7 bases remaining between them. This CDR3 is 15 amino acids long. DNA for the CDR3: TGTGCCAGCAGCCAAGAGGGACTCAGCACAGATACGCAGTATTTT. Its protein product is CASSQEGLSTDTQYF.

This rearrangement joins TRBV10-1 to TRBJ2-7; 8 bases align to TRBD1. The length of the CDR3 is 14 residues. V shed 3 bases and J 4 bases; nucleotides not matched to a gene: 5. Germline CDR1 and CDR2: WNHNN and SYGVQD (reference sequence). Here the CDR3 reads CASSDQGAAYEQYF. CDR3 coding DNA: TGCGCCAGCAGTGACCAGGGGGCTGCGTACGAGCAGTACTTC.

The CDR3 DNA reads TGTGCCAGCAGCCGGCCGGGGAACTATGGCTACACCTTC. Translated: CASSRPGNYGYTF. The J gene is TRBJ1-2, the V gene TRBV14; D is undetermined. Germline V CDR1 and CDR2: SGHDN, FVKESK. This CDR3 is built from 13 residues. V was shortened by 4 bases and J by 2 bases, with 8 bases between the two germline ends.

The rearrangement uses TRBV19 and TRBJ2-3, with D perhaps TRBD2 (6 bases). Germline lookup yields CDR1 LNHDA and CDR2 SQIVND (reference sequence). The V end lost 6 bases, the J end lost 4 bases, and 17 bases lay between the germline ends. This CDR3 region has 15 residues. The chain's CDR3 is CASRPGLLTADTQYF. The CDR3 DNA reads as TGTGCCAGTAGACCGGGACTTCTCACTGCAGATACGCAGTATTTT.

The chain has TRBV6-1 and TRBJ1-4; D possibly corresponds to TRBD1 (5 bases). Germline V lookup: CDR1 MNHNS, CDR2 SASEGT. V was clipped by 2 bases and J by 7 bases, with 17 bases between them. The CDR3 totals 16 residues. The CDR3 loop reads CASSELLGQGGEKLFF. CDR3 nucleotides: TGTGCCAGCAGTGAACTCTTAGGGCAGGGAGGTGAAAAACTGTTTTTT.

The rearrangement uses TRBV6-5 and TRBJ1-1, with D perhaps matching TRBD1 (5 bases). The CDR3 has 15 residues. Germline V gene lookup returns CDR1 MNHEY and CDR2 SVGAGI. The V end lost 6 bases, the J end lost 0 bases, and 14 bases lay between the germline ends. CDR3 amino acids: CASRNGGRLNTEAFF. Here the CDR3 DNA reads TGTGCCAGCAGAAATGGGGGACGGTTGAACACTGAAGCTTTCTTT.

This clone was seen a handful of times. V gene TRBV4-1 combines with J gene TRBJ1-2; a weak D match, TRBD1 (6 bases). V lost 5 bases and J 5 bases, leaving 18 bases between the germline ends. Germline CDR1 MGHRA, CDR2 YSYEKL. This CDR3 region has 15 residues. Here the CDR3 DNA reads TGCGCCAGCAGCAACCAGAGGGGGAAGAGTTATGGCTACACCTTC. Amino acids: CASSNQRGKSYGYTF.

The chain joins TRBV7-8 to TRBJ1-6; 7 bases are shared with TRBD1. CDR1 SGHVS and CDR2 FQNEAQ come from the germline V gene. With 3 bases clipped from V and 6 bases from J, the junction kept 8 bases outside the gene matches. The CDR3 is 16 amino acids. The CDR3 bases are TGTGCCAGCAGCTTGGAAGACAGGGTCCGTAATTCACCCCTCCACTTT. Its translation: CASSLEDRVRNSPLHF. Full variable domain (missing parts from reference TRBV7-8 and TRBJ1-6): GAGVSQSPRYKVAKRGQDVALRCDPISGHVSLFWYQQALGQGPEFLTYFQNEAQLDKSGLPSDRFFAERPEGSVSTLKIQRTQQEDSAVYLCASSLEDRVRNSPLHFGNGTRLTVT.

This clone turned up a few times. The chain employs TRBV10-1 and TRBJ2-3, with unresolved D. The length of the CDR3 is 15 residues. Trimming shortened V by 6 bases and J by 0 bases, and 13 bases separated the two germline ends. Germline-derived CDR1 and CDR2 are WNHNN and SYGVQD (reference sequence). CDR3 DNA sequence: TGCGCCAGCAGACTGGCCCACTCTAGCACAGATACGCAGTATTTT. This translates into CASRLAHSSTDTQYF.

V is TRBV25-1 and J is TRBJ1-2; maybe TRBD1 (6 bases). Trimming removed 6 bases at V and 5 bases at J, with 16 bases between. Germline V CDR1 and CDR2: MGHDK, SYGVNS. The CDR3 sequence is 14 residues long. The CDR3 region is CASSQQGRGYGYTF. CDR3 nucleotide sequence: TGTGCCAGCAGCCAACAGGGAAGGGGTTATGGCTACACCTTC.

This clone has only one observation. The chain employs TRBV18 and TRBJ2-7; 9 bases agree with TRBD1. The germline gives CDR1 KGHSH, CDR2 LQKENI. This CDR3 is built from 13 residues. The ends lost 5 bases at V and 3 bases at J; junction bases unmatched: 2. The DNA of the CDR3 is TGTGCCAGCTCAAAGGACAGGGGCTACGAGCAGTACTTC. Protein: CASSKDRGYEQYF.

This chain uses TRBV4-1 with TRBJ1-6; D not resolved. CDR3 length equals 16 residues. Germline assignment: CDR1 MGHRA and CDR2 YSYEKL. Trimming left V 1 base short and J 8 bases short, with 15 bases between. The CDR3 loop is CASSQVMDFQHSPLHF. The CDR3 DNA is TGCGCCAGCAGCCAAGTGATGGACTTTCAGCATTCACCCCTCCACTTT.

The chain has TRBV5-8 and TRBJ2-6, with a possible D match to TRBD1 (6 bases). Germline assignment: CDR1 SGHTS and CDR2 YDEGEE. V lost 0 bases and J lost 1, with 8 bases in between. The CDR3 sequence is 16 residues long. CDR3 sequence (DNA): TGTGCCAGCAGCTTGGACAGGGTGTCTGGGGCCAACGTCCTGACTTTC. It encodes CASSLDRVSGANVLTF.

The chain recombines TRBV6-1 with TRBJ2-3; D ambiguous. Germline V lookup: CDR1 MNHNS, CDR2 SASEGT. The CDR3 totals 16 residues. V was shortened by 2 bases and J by 0 bases, with 12 bases between the two germline ends. As DNA, the CDR3 is TGTGCCAGCAGTGAACTTAACGGCAGGAGCACAGATACGCAGTATTTT. Amino acids: CASSELNGRSTDTQYF.

This chain uses TRBV15 with TRBJ1-2; D possibly corresponds to TRBD1 (5 bases). V lost 4 bases and J lost 0, with 12 bases in between. Germline-derived CDR1 and CDR2 are LNHNV and YYDKDF (reference sequence). The CDR3 contains 15 residues. CDR3 DNA sequence: TGTGCCACCAGCAAGGAAAAGGGGCCTAACTATGGCTACACCTTC. Translated, it gives CATSKEKGPNYGYTF.

This clone has just one count. This chain connects TRBV18 to TRBJ2-7; no clear D. The CDR3 sequence is 14 residues long. Trimming stripped 0 bases from V and 1 base from J, with 7 bases between. Germline V gene sequence: CDR1 KGHSH, CDR2 LQKENI. Here the CDR3 DNA reads TGTGCCAGCTCACCACCCAGTTTTTCCTACGAGCAGTACTTC. As protein: CASSPPSFSYEQYF.

The CDR3 loop is CASSLRVSGGSSQYF. The CDR3 region has the DNA TGTGCCAGCAGCTTGAGGGTGAGCGGGGGCTCCTCGCAGTATTTT. The chain combines TRBV5-6 with TRBJ2-3, with 8 bases identical to TRBD2. Germline V CDR1 and CDR2: SGHDT, YYEEEE. V shed 1 base, J shed 10 bases, and the junction held 11 bases outside the gene matches. This CDR3 has 15 amino acids.

The V call is TRBV4-2, the J call TRBJ1-3; D not resolved. Trimming pared 0 bases from V and 10 bases from J, leaving 16 bases between. From germline, CDR1 is LGHNA and CDR2 YNFKEQ. CDR3 length: 15 residues. Here the CDR3 reads CASSQDRARTQTIYF. The CDR3 nucleotides read TGTGCCAGCAGCCAAGATCGGGCTAGGACTCAAACCATATATTTT.

The chain combines TRBV7-2 with TRBJ1-5; D unresolved. Germline V gene data show CDR1 as SGHTA and CDR2 as FQGNSA. CDR3 length: 14 residues. The V gene lost 4 bases and the J gene lost 5 bases, with 12 bases spanning the gap. This chain's CDR3 is CASSSGPDYQPQHF. The CDR3 DNA reads as TGTGCCAGCAGCTCCGGACCGGATTATCAGCCCCAGCATTTT.